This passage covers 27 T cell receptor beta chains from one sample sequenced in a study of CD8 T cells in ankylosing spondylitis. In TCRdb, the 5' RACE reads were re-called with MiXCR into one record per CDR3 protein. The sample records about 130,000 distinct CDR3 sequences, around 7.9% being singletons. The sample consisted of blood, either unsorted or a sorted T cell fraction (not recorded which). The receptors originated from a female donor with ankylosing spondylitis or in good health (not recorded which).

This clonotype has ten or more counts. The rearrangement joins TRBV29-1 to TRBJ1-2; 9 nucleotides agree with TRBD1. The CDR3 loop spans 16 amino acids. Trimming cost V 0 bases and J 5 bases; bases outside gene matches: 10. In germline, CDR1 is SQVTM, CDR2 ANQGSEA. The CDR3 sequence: CSVEDQGGGQGYGYTF. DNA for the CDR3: TGCAGCGTTGAAGATCAGGGGGGGGGACAGGGTTATGGCTACACCTTC. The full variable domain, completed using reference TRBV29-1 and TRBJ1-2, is SAVISQKPSRDICQRGTSLTIQCQVDSQVTMMFWYRQQPGQSLTLIATANQGSEATYESGFVIDKFPISRPNLTFSTLTVSNMSPEDSSIYLCSVEDQGGGQGYGYTFGSGTRLTVV.

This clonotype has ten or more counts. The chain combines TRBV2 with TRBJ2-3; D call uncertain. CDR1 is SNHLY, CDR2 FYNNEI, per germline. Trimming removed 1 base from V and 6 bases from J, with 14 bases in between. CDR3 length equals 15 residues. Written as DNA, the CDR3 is TGTGCCAGCAGTGAAGGACTGGACCCGGTGGATACGCAGTATTTT. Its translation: CASSEGLDPVDTQYF. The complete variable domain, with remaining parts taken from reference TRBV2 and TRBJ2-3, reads EPEVTQTPSHQVTQMGQEVILRCVPISNHLYFYWYRQILGQKVEFLVSFYNNEISEKSEIFDDQFSVERPDGSNFTLKIRSTKLEDSAMYFCASSEGLDPVDTQYFGPGTRLTVL.

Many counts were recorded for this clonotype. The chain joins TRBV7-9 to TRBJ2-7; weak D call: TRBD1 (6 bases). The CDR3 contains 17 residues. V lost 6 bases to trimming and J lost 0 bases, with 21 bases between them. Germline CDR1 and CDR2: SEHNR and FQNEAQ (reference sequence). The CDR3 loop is CASSRSLRGRSSYEQYF. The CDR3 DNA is TGTGCCAGCAGTCGATCCCTCAGGGGCCGGAGCTCCTACGAGCAGTACTTC. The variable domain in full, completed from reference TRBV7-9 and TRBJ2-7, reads DTGVSQNPRHKITKRGQNVTFRCDPISEHNRLYWYRQTLGQGPEFLTYFQNEAQLEKSRLLSDRFSAERPKGSFSTLEIQRTEQGDSAMYLCASSRSLRGRSSYEQYFGPGTRLTVT.

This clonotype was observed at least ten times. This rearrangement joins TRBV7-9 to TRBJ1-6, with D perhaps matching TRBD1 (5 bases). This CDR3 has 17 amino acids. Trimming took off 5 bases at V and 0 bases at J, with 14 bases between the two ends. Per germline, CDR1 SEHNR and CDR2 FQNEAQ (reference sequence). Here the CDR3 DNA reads TGTGCCAGCAGCCATGGGACCGTTAGCTCCTATAATTCACCCCTCCACTTT. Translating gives CASSHGTVSSYNSPLHF.

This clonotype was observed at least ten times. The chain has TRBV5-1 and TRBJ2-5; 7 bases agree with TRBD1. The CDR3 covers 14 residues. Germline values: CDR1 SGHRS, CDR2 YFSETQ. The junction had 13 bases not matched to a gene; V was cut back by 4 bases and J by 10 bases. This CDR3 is CASSLTGTDEGQYF. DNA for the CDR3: TGCGCCAGCAGCCTAACCGGGACAGACGAGGGCCAGTACTTC.

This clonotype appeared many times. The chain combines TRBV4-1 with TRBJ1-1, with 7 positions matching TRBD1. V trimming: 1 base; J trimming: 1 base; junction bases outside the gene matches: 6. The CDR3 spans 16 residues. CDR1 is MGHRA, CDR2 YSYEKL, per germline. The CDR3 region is CASSQGQGPRNTEAFF. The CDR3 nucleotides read TGCGCCAGCAGCCAAGGACAGGGCCCACGGAACACTGAAGCTTTCTTT.

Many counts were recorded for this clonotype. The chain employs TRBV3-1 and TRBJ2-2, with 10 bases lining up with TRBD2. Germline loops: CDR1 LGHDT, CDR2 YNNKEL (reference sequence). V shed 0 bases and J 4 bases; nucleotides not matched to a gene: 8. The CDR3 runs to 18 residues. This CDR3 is CASSQDSSGGALTGELFF. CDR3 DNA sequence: TGTGCCAGCAGCCAAGATTCGAGCGGGGGGGCACTCACCGGGGAGCTGTTTTTT.

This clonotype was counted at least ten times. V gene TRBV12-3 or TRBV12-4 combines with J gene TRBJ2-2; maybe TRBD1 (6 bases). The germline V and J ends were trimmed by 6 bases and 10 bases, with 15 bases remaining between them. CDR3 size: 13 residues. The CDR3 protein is CASRGQLGEELFF. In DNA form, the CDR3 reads TGTGCCAGCAGGGGACAACTCGGGGAGGAGCTGTTTTTT.

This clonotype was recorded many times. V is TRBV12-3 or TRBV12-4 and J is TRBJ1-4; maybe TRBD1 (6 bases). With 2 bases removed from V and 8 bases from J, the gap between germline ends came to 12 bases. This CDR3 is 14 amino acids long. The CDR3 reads CASSLWGAREKLFF. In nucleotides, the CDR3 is TGTGCCAGCAGTTTATGGGGGGCGCGAGAAAAACTGTTTTTT.

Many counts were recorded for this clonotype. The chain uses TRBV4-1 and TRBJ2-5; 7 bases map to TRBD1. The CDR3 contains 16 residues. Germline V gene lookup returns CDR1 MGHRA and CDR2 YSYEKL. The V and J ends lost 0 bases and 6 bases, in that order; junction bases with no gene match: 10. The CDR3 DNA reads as TGCGCCAGCAGCCAAGATCCATCAGGGGGAAAAAAGACCCAGTACTTC. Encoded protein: CASSQDPSGGKKTQYF.

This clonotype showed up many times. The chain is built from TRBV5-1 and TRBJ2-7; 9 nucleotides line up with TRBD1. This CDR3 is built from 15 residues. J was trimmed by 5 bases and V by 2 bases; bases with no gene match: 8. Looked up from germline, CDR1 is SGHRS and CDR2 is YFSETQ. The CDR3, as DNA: TGCGCCAGCAGCTTTACCGGGACAGGGAAAAACGAGCAGTACTTC. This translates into CASSFTGTGKNEQYF.

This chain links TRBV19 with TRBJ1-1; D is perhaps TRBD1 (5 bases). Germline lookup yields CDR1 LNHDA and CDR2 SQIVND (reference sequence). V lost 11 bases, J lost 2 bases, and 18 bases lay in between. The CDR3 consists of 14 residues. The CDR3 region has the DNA TGTGCCGCGACGAGCCCCGACAGAAACACTGAAGCTTTCTTT. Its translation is CAATSPDRNTEAFF.

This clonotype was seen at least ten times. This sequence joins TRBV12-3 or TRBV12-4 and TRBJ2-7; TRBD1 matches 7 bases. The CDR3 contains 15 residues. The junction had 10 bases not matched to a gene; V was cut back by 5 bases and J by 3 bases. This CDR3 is CASSINAGTDYEQYF. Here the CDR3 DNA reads TGTGCCAGCAGTATAAACGCCGGGACAGACTACGAGCAGTACTTC.

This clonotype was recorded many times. Here the CDR3 DNA reads TGCAGTGCAACAGGGGCACGGACTGAAGCTTTCTTT. Amino acid sequence: CSATGARTEAFF. The chain carries TRBV20-1 and TRBJ1-1; TRBD1 matches 7 bases. CDR3 length: 12 amino acids. Germline V gene sequence: CDR1 DFQATT, CDR2 SNEGSKA (reference sequence). V was pared by 6 bases and J by 5 bases, with 6 bases of the junction left unmatched.

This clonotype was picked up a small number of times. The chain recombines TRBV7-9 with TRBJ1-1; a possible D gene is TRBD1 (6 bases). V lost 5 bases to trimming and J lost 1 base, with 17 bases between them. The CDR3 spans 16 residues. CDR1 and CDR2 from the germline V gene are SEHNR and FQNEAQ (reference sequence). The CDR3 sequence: CASSPVNRVGNTEAFF. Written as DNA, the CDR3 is TGTGCCAGCAGCCCCGTCAACAGGGTGGGGAACACTGAAGCTTTCTTT.

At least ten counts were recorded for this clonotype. The CDR3 DNA is TGTGCCAGCAGTTACCTCGGTTGGGGGGGGAACACTGAAGCTTTCTTT. Residues: CASSYLGWGGNTEAFF. The chain carries TRBV6-5 and TRBJ1-1; D is possibly TRBD1 (5 bases). The CDR3 extends over 16 amino acids. Germline V CDR1 and CDR2: MNHEY, SVGAGI. V was shortened by 2 bases and J by 1 base, with 14 bases between the two germline ends.

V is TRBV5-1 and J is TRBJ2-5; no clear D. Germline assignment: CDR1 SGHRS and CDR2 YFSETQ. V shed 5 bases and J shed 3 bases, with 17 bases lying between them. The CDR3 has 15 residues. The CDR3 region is CASSLTQRLEETQYF. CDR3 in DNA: TGCGCCAGCAGTTTGACACAGCGTTTAGAAGAGACCCAGTACTTC.

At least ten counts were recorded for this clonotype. The CDR3 nucleotides are TGTGCCAGCAGTGCCCGACAGGGTGGCTCCTATAATTCACCCCTCCACTTT. Translating gives CASSARQGGSYNSPLHF. This sequence joins TRBV27 and TRBJ1-6, with 7 bases that match TRBD1. Germline V gene data show CDR1 as MNHEY and CDR2 as SMNVEV (reference sequence). Trimming took 5 bases from V and 0 from J; bases not matched to a gene: 7. There are 17 residues in the CDR3.

CDR3 DNA sequence: TGCAGTGCTAGAGGTGGACTAGCGGGGGGGCCTGGCTACAATGAGCAGTTCTTC. This gives the protein CSARGGLAGGPGYNEQFF. The chain carries TRBV20-1 and TRBJ2-1; 15 bases align to TRBD2. This CDR3 has 18 amino acids. The germline V gene has CDR1 DFQATT and CDR2 SNEGSKA (reference sequence). V lost 1 base, J lost 3 bases, and 7 bases stayed unmatched.

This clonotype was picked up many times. The DNA of the CDR3 is TGTGCCAGCAGGCAGGAACGTTATGGCTACACCTTC. Translated: CASRQERYGYTF. The chain uses TRBV12-3 or TRBV12-4 and TRBJ1-2; D ambiguous. CDR3 length equals 12 residues. The V end was cut by 6 bases, the J end by 5 bases, with 10 bases between.

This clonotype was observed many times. The CDR3 loop reads CASSLPPPTGLYGYTF. The CDR3, as DNA: TGTGCCAGCAGCTTACCCCCGCCGACAGGGCTCTATGGCTACACCTTC. The chain is built from TRBV7-9 and TRBJ1-2; 7 nucleotides line up with TRBD1. J gave up 4 bases and V 2 bases, and 10 bases lay outside the gene matches. Germline V gene lookup returns CDR1 SEHNR and CDR2 FQNEAQ (reference sequence). The CDR3 totals 16 residues.

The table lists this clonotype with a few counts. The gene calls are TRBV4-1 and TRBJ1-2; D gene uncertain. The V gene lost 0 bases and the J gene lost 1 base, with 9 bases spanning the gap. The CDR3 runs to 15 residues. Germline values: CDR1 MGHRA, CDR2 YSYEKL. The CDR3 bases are TGCGCCAGCAGCCAAGAAGTCGAGATTAACTATGGCTACACCTTC. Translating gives CASSQEVEINYGYTF.

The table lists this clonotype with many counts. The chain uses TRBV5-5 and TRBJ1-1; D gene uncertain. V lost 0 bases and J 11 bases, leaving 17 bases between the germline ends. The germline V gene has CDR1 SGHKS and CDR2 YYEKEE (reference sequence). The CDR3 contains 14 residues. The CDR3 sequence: CASSLGQTSRSAFF. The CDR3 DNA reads TGTGCCAGCAGCTTGGGGCAGACCTCGAGGTCGGCTTTCTTT.

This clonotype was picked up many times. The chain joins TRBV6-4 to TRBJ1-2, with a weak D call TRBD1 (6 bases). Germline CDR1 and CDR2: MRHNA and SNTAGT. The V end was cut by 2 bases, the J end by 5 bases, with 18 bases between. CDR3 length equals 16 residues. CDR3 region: CASSDQPTGKVYGYTF. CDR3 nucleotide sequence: TGTGCCAGCAGTGACCAACCTACAGGGAAGGTATATGGCTACACCTTC.

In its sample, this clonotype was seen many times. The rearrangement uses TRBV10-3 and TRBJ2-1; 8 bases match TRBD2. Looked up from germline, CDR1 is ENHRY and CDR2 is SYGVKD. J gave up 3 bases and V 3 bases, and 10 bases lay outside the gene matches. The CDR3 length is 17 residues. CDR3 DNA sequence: TGTGCCATCAGTGATTCCCAACGGGGGGGCCTCTACAATGAGCAGTTCTTC. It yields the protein CAISDSQRGGLYNEQFF.

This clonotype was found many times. CDR3 amino acids: CASSQGGLAGGNEQFF. The CDR3 DNA follows: TGCGCCAGCAGCCAAGGTGGACTAGCGGGGGGCAATGAGCAGTTCTTC. V and J are TRBV4-3 and TRBJ2-1, with 14 bases fitting TRBD2. Germline V gives CDR1 LGHNA, CDR2 YSLEER. This CDR3 has 16 residues. The V segment lost 1 base and the J segment 6 bases; nucleotides outside the gene matches: 2.

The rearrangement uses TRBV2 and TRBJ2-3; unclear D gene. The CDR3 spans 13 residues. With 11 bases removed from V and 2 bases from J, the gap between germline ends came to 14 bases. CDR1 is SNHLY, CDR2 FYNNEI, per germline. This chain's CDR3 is CACRPGNTDTQYF. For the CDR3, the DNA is TGTGCCTGTCGACCCGGTAACACAGATACGCAGTATTTT. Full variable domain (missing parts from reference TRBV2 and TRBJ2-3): EPEVTQTPSHQVTQMGQEVILRCVPISNHLYFYWYRQILGQKVEFLVSFYNNEISEKSEIFDDQFSVERPDGSNFTLKIRSTKLEDSAMYFCACRPGNTDTQYFGPGTRLTVL.